The source of this T cell receptor beta chain is a study of read filtering for tumor transcriptome and immune sequencing (dated by TCRdb to between 2020 and 2021). In the study overall: Of the patients in the cohort, approximately 16 were male and fewer than 15 were female, and their mean age was about 68 years, with a range of 47 to 80. By revised international staging, about 8 patients were R-ISS I, about 17 were R-ISS II and roughly 7 were R-ISS III. After DNase treatment, whole-transcriptome libraries were prepared with the TruSeq RNA Access Library Prep Kit. Per sample, about 4.05 to 11 million TCR-region mapped reads were obtained with IR-seq, compared with only roughly 75 to 1,400 with RNA-seq. The study compared TCR repertoires from targeted immune repertoire sequencing and bulk whole-transcriptome sequencing run on the same bone marrow samples. A main aim was a read-filtering strategy for immune repertoire data, specifically whether clonotypes supported by a single read should be removed. Broader findings and caveats from the paper: Compared with RNA-seq, IR-seq captured clonotypes at much higher depth and more reliably, and a smaller IR-seq throughput was enough to identify most shared clonotypes. The sorted CD138-negative fraction was composed of a mixed bone marrow immune population rather than of purified T cells. When single-read clonotypes were removed, the proportions of shared clonotypes in IR-seq and RNA-seq correlated more strongly. Single-read clonotypes made up about 82% of clonotypes but roughly 3.5% of total reads in IR-seq, and around 73% of clonotypes and approximately 47% of reads in RNA-seq.

Notes on this clonotype: Its antigen specificity is not known. One junction end does not reproduce the germline sequence, and a read error may be involved.

Starting from 400 ng RNA, TCR libraries were constructed with the Immunoverse kit using molecular barcoded adaptors that cover the alpha/delta and beta/gamma chains. TCR library preparation used the same RNA that went into transcriptome sequencing. Sequencing of TCR libraries was carried out on an Illumina HiSeq 4000 with 2 x 150 cycles. The paper's processing steps were these. With MiXCR, TCR reads were aligned to human V, D, J and C references and assembled into CDR3 clonotypes, with quality filtering and error correction included. The tcR package in R was used for analysis of clonotype counts and gene usage diversity. For inspection of raw mapping reads, RNA-seq reads were mapped by STAR aligner version 2.5.3a onto GRCh37 of the human genome. IR-seq fastq files were randomly downsampled with Seqtk 1.3 to test the effect of sequencing depth on detected clonotypes. Using fastp at Q25 and MiXCR, TCRdb reprocessed the public reads and kept productive beta chains. Every entry covers one CDR3 protein and lists the most common genes and DNA from its rows. The V and J calls were not made by the authors but by TCRdb's processing. The sample table shows about 58,000 distinct CDR3 sequences, and approximately 13% are seen once. The biggest ten clones account for under 20% of the sample.

CDR3 length: 16 amino acids, cysteine to phenylalanine. Of all the DNA, just the CDR3 is kept, 48 bases in frame from base 1. The germline V gene encodes CDR1 SGHVS and CDR2 FQNEAQ. Each patient had bone marrow sampled at the time of active disease. Bone marrow mononuclear cells were isolated by Ficoll-Hypaque density gradient centrifugation. CD138-negative cells were obtained by negative selection after labeling with CD138 magnetic microbeads on a MACS separator, removing myeloma plasma cells. Purity of the isolated cells was checked by flow cytometry on an Attune NxT using CD138 antibodies. Total RNA was extracted with TRIzol reagent and quantified with a NanoDrop spectrophotometer. For each patient, the CD138-negative bone marrow sample underwent paired RNA-seq and IR-seq.

The receptor chain draws on TRBV7-8 and TRBJ1-5; 9 bases in the junction line up with TRBD1. Sequenced input: a population of CD138-negative cells sorted from bone marrow. The cell subset or site tag for this specimen amounts to: bone marrow mononuclear cells depleted of CD138+ plasma/myeloma cells by negative magnetic selection. The sequence came from a donor over 35 with multiple myeloma. The DNA sequence is TGTGCCAGCAGCCCAGACAGGGGGGACGGCAATCAGCCCAAGCATTTT. Its amino acids are CASSPDRGDGNQPKHF.